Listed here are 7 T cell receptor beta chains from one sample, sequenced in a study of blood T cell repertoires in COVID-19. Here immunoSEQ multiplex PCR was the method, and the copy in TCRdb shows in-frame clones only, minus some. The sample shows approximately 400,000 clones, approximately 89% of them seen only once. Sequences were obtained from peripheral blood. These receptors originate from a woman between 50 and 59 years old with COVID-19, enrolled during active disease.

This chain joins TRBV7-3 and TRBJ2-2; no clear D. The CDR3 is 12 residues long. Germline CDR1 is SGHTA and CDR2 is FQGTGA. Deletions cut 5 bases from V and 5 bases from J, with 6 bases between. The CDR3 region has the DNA TGTGCCAGCAGCAATAATACCGGGGAGCTGTTTTTT. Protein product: CASSNNTGELFF.

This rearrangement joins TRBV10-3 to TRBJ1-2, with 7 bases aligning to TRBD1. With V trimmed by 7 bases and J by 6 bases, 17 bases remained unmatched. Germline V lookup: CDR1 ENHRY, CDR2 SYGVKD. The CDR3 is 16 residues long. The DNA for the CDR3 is TGTGCCATCACCATAGCCCCCGCGACAGGGTTGAATGGCTACACCTTC. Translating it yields CAITIAPATGLNGYTF.

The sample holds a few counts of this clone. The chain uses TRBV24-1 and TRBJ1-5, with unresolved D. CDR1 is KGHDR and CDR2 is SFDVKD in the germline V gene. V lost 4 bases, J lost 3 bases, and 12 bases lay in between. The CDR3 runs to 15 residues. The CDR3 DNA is TGTGCCACCAGTGACTCGCACAGACCCAATCAGCCCCAGCATTTT. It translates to CATSDSHRPNQPQHF.

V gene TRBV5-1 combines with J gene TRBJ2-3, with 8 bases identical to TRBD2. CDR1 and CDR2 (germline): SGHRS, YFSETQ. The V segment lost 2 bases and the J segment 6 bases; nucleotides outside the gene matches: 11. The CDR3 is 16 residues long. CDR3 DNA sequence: TGCGCCAGCAGCTTTTCTGGGCGGGGGGTTTCTGATACGCAGTATTTT. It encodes CASSFSGRGVSDTQYF. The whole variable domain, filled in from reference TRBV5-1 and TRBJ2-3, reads KAGVTQTPRYLIKTRGQQVTLSCSPISGHRSVSWYQQTPGQGLQFLFEYFSETQRNKGNFPGRFSGRQFSNSRSEMNVSTLELGDSALYLCASSFSGRGVSDTQYFGPGTRLTVL.

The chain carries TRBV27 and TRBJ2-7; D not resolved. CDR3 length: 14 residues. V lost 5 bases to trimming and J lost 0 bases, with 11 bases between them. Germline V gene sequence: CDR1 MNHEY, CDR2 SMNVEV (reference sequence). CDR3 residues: CASSPFRSSYEQYF. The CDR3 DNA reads TGTGCCAGCAGTCCCTTTAGGAGCTCCTACGAGCAGTACTTC.

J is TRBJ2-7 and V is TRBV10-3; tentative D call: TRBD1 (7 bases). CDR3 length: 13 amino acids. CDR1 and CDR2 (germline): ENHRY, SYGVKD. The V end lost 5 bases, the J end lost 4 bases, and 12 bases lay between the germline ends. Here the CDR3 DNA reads TGTGCCATCAGTCCCAGGGGGGAATACGAGCAGTACTTC. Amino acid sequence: CAISPRGEYEQYF.

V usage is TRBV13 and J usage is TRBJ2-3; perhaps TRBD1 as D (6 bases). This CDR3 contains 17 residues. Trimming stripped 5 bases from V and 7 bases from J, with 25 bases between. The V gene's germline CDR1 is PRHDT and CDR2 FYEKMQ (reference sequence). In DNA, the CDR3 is TGTGCCAGCAGCCCACCGACAGGACAAAGGCTCGGGTATACGCAGTATTTT. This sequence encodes CASSPPTGQRLGYTQYF. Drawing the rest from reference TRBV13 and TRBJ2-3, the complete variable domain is AAGVIQSPRHLIKEKRETATLKCYPIPRHDTVYWYQQGPGQDPQFLISFYEKMQSDKGSIPDRFSAQQFSDYHSELNMSSLELGDSALYFCASSPPTGQRLGYTQYFGPGTRLTVL.